This is a list of T cell receptor beta chains from one sample in a study of T cells in localized non-small cell lung cancer. Assay used: immunoSEQ multiplex PCR; TCRdb lists only in-frame clones, some missing. This repertoire shows 20,000 to 25,000 clones, about 89% found once; its top ten account for 13%. Here the sequenced sample was peripheral blood, taken before any cancer treatment. The receptors originated from a male donor older than 55 with stage I lung adenocarcinoma. Each CDR3 is given with its conserved first and last residue. D genes are given only for firm matches. The size of a clone is reported for some rows only, either as once, few or many, or as a class for expanded clones.

d_gene: .
abundance: .
j_gene: TRBJ2-7
v_gene: TRBV6-1
CDR3nt: TGTGCCAGCAGTGATGGGAGTTATTACGAGCAGTACTTC
CDR3aa: CASSDGSYYEQYF

d_gene: .
abundance: once
j_gene: TRBJ2-1
v_gene: TRBV27
CDR3nt: TGTGCCAGCAGTTTCCTACAGGGAGGTTCCTACAATGAGCAGTTCTTC
CDR3aa: CASSFLQGGSYNEQFF

d_gene: .
abundance: .
j_gene: TRBJ1-3
v_gene: TRBV5-1
CDR3nt: TGCGCCAGCAGCTTGGTAGCCGGGTCTGGAAACACCATATATTTT
CDR3aa: CASSLVAGSGNTIYF

d_gene: .
abundance: .
j_gene: TRBJ1-4
v_gene: TRBV12-2
CDR3nt: TGTGCAAGTCGCTTAACCGGACCTGGAAAACTGTTTTTT
CDR3aa: CASRLTGPGKLFF

d_gene: .
abundance: .
j_gene: TRBJ2-1
v_gene: TRBV29-1
CDR3nt: TGCAGCGTTGAACTCGTTCTCTTGATATACAATGAGCAGTTCTTC
CDR3aa: CSVELVLLIYNEQFF

d_gene: TRBD1
abundance: .
j_gene: TRBJ2-2
v_gene: TRBV5-6
CDR3nt: TGTGCCAGCAGTCCGGACAGGCTTGACACCGGGGAGCTGTTTTTT
CDR3aa: CASSPDRLDTGELFF

d_gene: TRBD1
abundance: .
j_gene: TRBJ1-4
v_gene: TRBV27
CDR3nt: TGTGCCAGCAGTTTTCTGGGACAGTGGGATGAAAAACTGTTTTTT
CDR3aa: CASSFLGQWDEKLFF

d_gene: .
abundance: .
j_gene: TRBJ1-5
v_gene: TRBV19
CDR3nt: TGTGCCAGTAGTATAGGAGGCGTCTCCAATCAGCCCCAGCATTTT
CDR3aa: CASSIGGVSNQPQHF

d_gene: TRBD1
abundance: once
j_gene: TRBJ2-2
v_gene: TRBV18
CDR3nt: TGTGCCAGCTCACCGGGCGACAGGGGGCATTCCGGGGAGCTGTTTTTT
CDR3aa: CASSPGDRGHSGELFF

d_gene: .
abundance: .
j_gene: TRBJ2-7
v_gene: TRBV28
CDR3nt: TGTGCCAGCAACTCTTTGGGACTGGGGCTTTTAGGGCAGTACTTC
CDR3aa: CASNSLGLGLLGQYF

d_gene: TRBD2
abundance: .
j_gene: TRBJ2-1
v_gene: TRBV6-6
CDR3nt: TGTGCCAGCAGTCCACCCGGGAGCGGGGGGTACAATGAGCAGTTCTTC
CDR3aa: CASSPPGSGGYNEQFF

d_gene: .
abundance: .
j_gene: TRBJ1-3
v_gene: TRBV29-1
CDR3nt: TGCGGCGGGGGGGGCGCAGGAAACACCATATATTTT
CDR3aa: CGGGGAGNTIYF

d_gene: .
abundance: .
j_gene: TRBJ1-5
v_gene: TRBV2
CDR3nt: TGTGCCAGCAGCCCGGGTGGGGGTGGTTCGGGCAATCAGCCCCAGCATTTT
CDR3aa: CASSPGGGGSGNQPQHF

d_gene: .
abundance: .
j_gene: TRBJ1-1
v_gene: TRBV7-2
CDR3nt: TGTGCCAGCAGATTTATGCCCGCAGAGAACACTGAAGCTTTCTTT
CDR3aa: CASRFMPAENTEAFF

d_gene: .
abundance: .
j_gene: TRBJ2-1
v_gene: TRBV6-1
CDR3nt: TGTGCCAGCATTGAGATGGCGGGGTCTTACAATGAGCAGTTCTTC
CDR3aa: CASIEMAGSYNEQFF

d_gene: TRBD1
abundance: .
j_gene: TRBJ2-1
v_gene: TRBV11-2
CDR3nt: TGTGCCAGCAGCCAAGGGACAGAGCCTTACAATGAGCAGTTCTTC
CDR3aa: CASSQGTEPYNEQFF

d_gene: TRBD2
abundance: .
j_gene: TRBJ2-1
v_gene: TRBV5-1
CDR3nt: TGCGCCAGCAGCACAACTAGCGGGGATTACAATGAGCAGTTCTTC
CDR3aa: CASSTTSGDYNEQFF

d_gene: .
abundance: .
j_gene: TRBJ1-5
v_gene: TRBV19
CDR3nt: TGTGCCAGTAGTATAGCCTCCAGTTCTTTTAGCAATCAGCCCCAGCATTTT
CDR3aa: CASSIASSSFSNQPQHF

d_gene: TRBD2
abundance: .
j_gene: TRBJ2-1
v_gene: TRBV19
CDR3nt: TGTGCCAGTAGGCAGCGGGGGGACCACAATGAGCAGTTCTTC
CDR3aa: CASRQRGDHNEQFF

d_gene: .
abundance: .
j_gene: TRBJ1-2
v_gene: TRBV28
CDR3nt: TGTGCCAGCCTTAGGGGGGAGGCTTATGGCTACACCTTC
CDR3aa: CASLRGEAYGYTF

d_gene: .
abundance: once
j_gene: TRBJ1-1
v_gene: TRBV28
CDR3nt: TGTGCCAGCAGTTTAATTGAGGGGAACACTGAAGCTTTCTTT
CDR3aa: CASSLIEGNTEAFF

d_gene: .
abundance: .
j_gene: TRBJ1-1
v_gene: TRBV6-1
CDR3nt: TGTGCCAGCGGGTGGAGGGACATGAACACTGAAGCTTTCTTT
CDR3aa: CASGWRDMNTEAFF

d_gene: TRBD1
abundance: few
j_gene: TRBJ1-6
v_gene: TRBV18
CDR3nt: TGTGCCAGCTCGACAGGACAGGGAAATTCACCCCTCCACTTT
CDR3aa: CASSTGQGNSPLHF

d_gene: .
abundance: .
j_gene: TRBJ1-4
v_gene: TRBV28
CDR3nt: TGTGCCAGCAGTTCGAGGATCCAAATAAATGAAAAACTGTTTTTT
CDR3aa: CASSSRIQINEKLFF

d_gene: TRBD1
abundance: .
j_gene: TRBJ1-2
v_gene: TRBV6-5
CDR3nt: TGTGCCAGCACCCGGGACAGGCAAAACTATGGCTACACCTTC
CDR3aa: CASTRDRQNYGYTF

d_gene: .
abundance: .
j_gene: TRBJ2-7
v_gene: TRBV19
CDR3nt: TGTGCCAGTAGTACCTTACGGGCCGCGGGGGAGCAGTACTTC
CDR3aa: CASSTLRAAGEQYF

d_gene: .
abundance: .
j_gene: TRBJ2-7
v_gene: TRBV5-1
CDR3nt: TGCGCCAGCAGTCCGGATAGGGACGAGCAGTACTTC
CDR3aa: CASSPDRDEQYF

d_gene: TRBD1
abundance: .
j_gene: TRBJ2-2
v_gene: TRBV2
CDR3nt: TGTGCCAGCAGTGACCGACAGGGGGGAACCGGGGAGCTGTTTTTT
CDR3aa: CASSDRQGGTGELFF

d_gene: .
abundance: .
j_gene: TRBJ2-2
v_gene: TRBV7-3
CDR3nt: TGTGCCAGCAGCACCCGGCGGGACGGGGAGCTGTTTTTT
CDR3aa: CASSTRRDGELFF

d_gene: .
abundance: .
j_gene: TRBJ1-2
v_gene: TRBV5-1
CDR3nt: TGCGCCAGCAGCTTGGGGACAGCGGATCTCTATGGCTACACCTTC
CDR3aa: CASSLGTADLYGYTF

d_gene: .
abundance: .
j_gene: TRBJ2-6
v_gene: TRBV6-5
CDR3nt: TGTGCCAGCAGTAAGCGCACGGGTGAGGCCAACGTCCTGACTTTC
CDR3aa: CASSKRTGEANVLTF

d_gene: .
abundance: .
j_gene: TRBJ1-1
v_gene: TRBV27
CDR3nt: TGTGCCAGCAGTCCTGACAGGTCCGAGGCTGAAGCTTTCTTT
CDR3aa: CASSPDRSEAEAFF

d_gene: TRBD2
abundance: .
j_gene: TRBJ2-1
v_gene: TRBV5-1
CDR3nt: TGCGCCAGCAGCTTGGATCCCGGACTAGCGGACTACAATGAACAGTTCTTC
CDR3aa: CASSLDPGLADYNEQFF

d_gene: TRBD2
abundance: .
j_gene: TRBJ2-1
v_gene: TRBV28
CDR3nt: TGTGCCAGCACCCGGGAAGCGGGATTTAATCAGTTCTTC
CDR3aa: CASTREAGFNQFF

d_gene: TRBD1
abundance: .
j_gene: TRBJ1-5
v_gene: TRBV19
CDR3nt: TGTGCCAGTAGTCAGACAGGGGGCACTCAGCCCCAGCATTTT
CDR3aa: CASSQTGGTQPQHF

d_gene: .
abundance: .
j_gene: TRBJ2-4
v_gene: TRBV6-1
CDR3nt: TGTGCCAGCAGTGATCGGATAGGGATCCGCCCCCTAGCCAAAAACATTCAGTACTTC
CDR3aa: CASSDRIGIRPLAKNIQYF

d_gene: .
abundance: .
j_gene: TRBJ1-4
v_gene: TRBV6-6
CDR3nt: TGTGCCAGCAGTTACTTTGGACAGAATGAAAAACTGTTTTTT
CDR3aa: CASSYFGQNEKLFF

d_gene: .
abundance: .
j_gene: TRBJ1-1
v_gene: TRBV5-1
CDR3nt: TGCGCCAGCAGCTTGGAGGGGGGAGGAAGAACTGAAGCTTTCTTT
CDR3aa: CASSLEGGGRTEAFF

d_gene: TRBD1
abundance: .
j_gene: TRBJ1-2
v_gene: TRBV7-9
CDR3nt: TGTGCCAGCAGCCCGGGGAGGCAGGGGGCCTTTGGCTACACCTTC
CDR3aa: CASSPGRQGAFGYTF

d_gene: .
abundance: .
j_gene: TRBJ2-2
v_gene: TRBV30
CDR3nt: TGTGCCCAGTTAGTGGGAGGGAACACCGGGGAGCTGTTTTTT
CDR3aa: CAQLVGGNTGELFF

d_gene: .
abundance: .
j_gene: TRBJ1-2
v_gene: TRBV29-1
CDR3nt: TGCAGCGTTGAAGACACAGCATATGGCTACACCTTC
CDR3aa: CSVEDTAYGYTF

d_gene: TRBD1
abundance: .
j_gene: TRBJ2-4
v_gene: TRBV6-1
CDR3nt: TGTGCCAGCAGGGCGACAGGGTTGAACATTCAGTACTTC
CDR3aa: CASRATGLNIQYF

d_gene: .
abundance: once
j_gene: TRBJ1-5
v_gene: TRBV28
CDR3nt: TGTGCCAGCAATATGAACAGGGTTTTTAAGCCCCAGCATTTT
CDR3aa: CASNMNRVFKPQHF

d_gene: TRBD1
abundance: .
j_gene: TRBJ2-7
v_gene: TRBV2
CDR3nt: TGTGCCAGCGAAAGGACGGGACAGGGCTCCGAGCAGTACTTC
CDR3aa: CASERTGQGSEQYF

d_gene: .
abundance: .
j_gene: TRBJ2-5
v_gene: TRBV7-2
CDR3nt: TGTGCCAGCAGCTTAGCAAGCCCAAAAGAGGGTGAGACCCAGTACTTC
CDR3aa: CASSLASPKEGETQYF

d_gene: .
abundance: .
j_gene: TRBJ2-7
v_gene: TRBV11-1
CDR3nt: TGTGCCAGCAGCCGCTGGGACACACGGAAAGACTCCTACGAGCAGTACTTC
CDR3aa: CASSRWDTRKDSYEQYF

d_gene: TRBD2
abundance: .
j_gene: TRBJ2-5
v_gene: TRBV14
CDR3nt: TGTGCCAGCAGCCAGCTAGCGGGACTAAGTGAGACCCAGTACTTC
CDR3aa: CASSQLAGLSETQYF